Reported below is one TCR beta chain. Its antigen is unknown. The data originate from a study of cytomegalovirus exposure and HLA in healthy donors. Study findings and constraints: In an earlier analysis, in 620 or so donors, most V segments appeared productive either ~87% or ~30% of the time. Immune exposure information comprised only CMV serostatus.

The CDR3 extends over 12 amino acids. Germline V gene sequence: CDR1 LGHNA, CDR2 YSLEER. V was cut by 2 bases and J by 6 bases, with 5 bases left in between. The PCR ran on 60 Vbeta and 13 Jbeta primers. In the authors' workflow: There were around 77 million unique TCR beta chains by a later count, and about 11 million of them were shared. The repertoire was sequenced with immunoSEQ multiplex PCR; TCRdb's copy has only in-frame clones and lacks some. V and J calls and clone size are given by that table; D and trimming were obtained from the DNA. The table includes 200,000 to 250,000 clones, approximately 82% detected once.

This clonotype originated in a woman aged 35 to 49 in good health and CMV-seronegative. The chain is built from TRBV4-3 and TRBJ2-4; D might be TRBD1 (5 bases). Sequencing was carried out using PBMCs. In nucleotides, the CDR3 is TGCGCCAGCAGCCAAACAGGAAACATTCAGTACTTC. Translated, it gives CASSQTGNIQYF.